This T cell receptor beta chain came from a study of regulatory T cells in long-lasting Graves disease (dated by TCRdb to the early 2020s). Background for the entire study: Newly diagnosed Graves' disease patients had taken antithyroid drugs for less than 3 months. A total of roughly 35 samples underwent TCR sequencing: around 13 from persistent and around 20 from newly diagnosed Graves' disease patients. This study used TCR sequencing and RNA sequencing of peripheral blood to compare persistent Graves' disease patients against newly diagnosed Graves' disease patients. The study was registered as a clinical trial and conducted in China.

What the study reported, not specific to this receptor: The authors noted that the small sample size was a limitation that may lower accuracy. Persistent Graves' disease patients showed lower TCR Shannon entropy and fewer highly expanded clones than newly diagnosed patients, suggesting clonal expansion. Patients with persistent disease shared more public clonotypes (over 2,500) than newly diagnosed patients did (around 930). The study examined only peripheral blood because the primary lesion, thyroid tissue, could not be accessed. TRBV28, TRBJ1-2 and TRBJ2-5 were preferentially used in persistent disease, while TRBV20-1 and TRBJ2-1 were favored in newly diagnosed disease. Sequencing and analysis were restricted to the TCR beta chain.

This clonotype was seen repeatedly, ten times or more. Its target antigen remains unknown. The sample holds no much larger clone one base away, and base qualities are not on file. The sample's time point label is to be understood as: newly diagnosed GD, antithyroid drugs for less than 3 months. For both TCR sequencing and RNA sequencing, RNA was extracted from PBMCs in TRIzol. The diagnosis of Graves' disease followed American Thyroid Association guidelines. Patients for the study were recruited at an endocrinology department in Xi'an, China. From each patient, around 8.3 milliliters of peripheral blood was collected into an EDTA anticoagulant tube. PBMCs were isolated by Ficoll Paque Plus density gradient separation without further T cell sorting. RNA quality was checked with an Agilent 2100 Bioanalyzer and agarose gel, and concentration with a NanoDrop 2000. Libraries came from multiplex PCR. The instrument was an Illumina HiSeq 4000. TCR beta libraries were built with iRepertoire HTBI primers and Arm-PCR amplification of CDR3 regions. Gel purification was performed on PCR products prior to sequencing. For the original study's pipeline: Gene usage analysis of CDR3 amino acid clonotypes relied on the 60 or so TRBV and about 15 TRBJ segments identified across samples. COPE and FqMerger were used to merge the filtered high-quality paired reads into contigs. BLAST was used to align contigs to IMGT TRBV, TRBD and TRBJ reference genes, and CDR3 was defined according to IMGT. Clonotypes above 0.1% frequency were classified as highly expanded clones. Shannon entropy served as the measure of repertoire diversity, while the Gini coefficient captured V-J evenness. Public clonotypes were defined as clonotypes shared by more than one individual. TCRdb's own reprocessing of the public reads used fastp at Q25 and MiXCR and kept productive beta chains. When rows share a CDR3 protein, they turn into one entry using the most common DNA and genes. It is TCRdb's table, rather than the study itself, that gives the V and J calls and clone size. The sample has over 400,000 distinct CDR3 sequences on record, around 15% of them singletons. The top ten constitute more than 15% of the sample.

The CDR3 contains 15 residues, cysteine and phenylalanine counted. The kept DNA is CDR3 alone, 45 bases in frame from the first base. The CDR1 and CDR2 encoded by the germline V gene are MDHEN and SYDVKM. Trimming costs V 4 bases and J 6 bases, and their ends lie 17 bases apart. These sequences were also reported in another study, on T cells in Graves' hyperthyroidism and ophthalmopathy. The second publication reports: A patient counted as having stable Graves' hyperthyroidism if no progression to ophthalmopathy occurred over 18 months of follow-up. Hyperthyroidism patients were newly diagnosed, had a disease duration of under 2 months, and were aged 18 to 65 years. Exclusion was applied to patients with uncontrolled infections, other autoimmune diseases, pregnancy or lactation. Clinical symptoms, serum thyroxine and TRAb, thyroid ultrasound, and orbital computed tomography formed the basis for the diagnoses. The TCR CDR3 was subjected to a first round of RT-PCR using the HTBI primer set and the Qiagen OneStep RT-PCR kit. Most expanded thyroid clonotypes (frequency above 0.001) were also found in blood, which suggests that blood repertoires may mirror thyroid immune responses. A 13 V-J signature model separated ophthalmopathy from stable hyperthyroidism, with just over 85% sensitivity and just under 84% specificity in cross-validation and 80%/75% in testing. During validation, the model predicted progression to ophthalmopathy a median of around 6 months ahead of onset, with just under 71% sensitivity and 72% to 80% specificity. To identify TCR V-J signatures that set the groups apart, the researchers used a discovery cohort of 100 patients, made up of fewer than 50 with Graves' ophthalmopathy and 55 to 65 with stable Graves' hyperthyroidism. Whether ophthalmopathy could be predicted prospectively was tested in an independent validation cohort made up of roughly 19 hyperthyroidism patients plus 17 patients who later progressed to ophthalmopathy. The 100 or so discovery patients were randomly divided into training and test sets at a 7:3 ratio. The study also compared thyroid tissue and blood T-cell repertoires from about six Graves' hyperthyroidism patients. Once sampling was done, hyperthyroidism patients were given methimazole at a starting dose of 30 mg daily, whereas ophthalmopathy patients were given high-dose intravenous methylprednisolone. Libraries were constructed in a second round of multiplex PCR, after which size selection and purification were carried out. Libraries were sequenced paired-end with 100 bp reads on an Illumina HiSeq2000. SOAPnuke was used to process the raw data, with reads discarded if the reads contained adapters or uncalled bases, had a mean Phred below 15, or lacked an exact constant-primer or identifier match. High-quality paired reads were merged with COPE v1.2.5, and unique nucleotide sequences were defined as clonotypes. Clonotypes were aligned to IMGT TRBV, TRBD and TRBJ reference segments using MiTCR v1.1. Only V-J combinations with frequency above 0.0001, covering approximately 99% of repertoires, were analysed. The TCS score was defined as the ratio of F50 (clonal expansion) to E x V (chaos), calculated using BLOSUM62-based TCRdist between CDR3 peptides within each V-J. Welch's t-statistics and random forest reduced just over 500 V-J features to 10 to 15, which were used in a naive Bayes classifier (R e1071). No statistical method was used to set the sample size in advance, and investigators knew the group allocation. The paper describes TCR Vbeta CDR3 sequencing of 120 to 150 peripheral blood samples, made up of 43 ophthalmopathy patients, over 70 hyperthyroidism patients and 17 progressor patients.

This receptor was taken from a woman aged 45-60 years with Graves disease. Donor details come from another sample of the same person, matched by shared clones. The input for sequencing was peripheral blood mononuclear cells (PBMCs), taken at new diagnosis, from a patient treated with antithyroid drugs. The rearrangement combines TRBV28 with TRBJ2-3, with the D gene not clear enough to name. CDR3 loop: CASSSPPSIRDTQYF. In nucleotides, the sequence is TGTGCCAGCAGTTCGCCACCCAGTATCAGGGATACGCAGTATTTT.